This T cell receptor (beta chain) was documented in a study of blood T cell repertoires in COVID-19. Study-wide context: Collection of acute and convalescent COVID-19 samples took place in the United States, Italy and Spain. Nucleic acid was either cDNA or gDNA, and it came from T cells, B-cell-depleted T cells, or PBMCs.

The CDR3 spans 14 residues. Germline values: CDR1 SQVTM, CDR2 ANQGSEA. With V trimmed by 6 bases and J by 4 bases, 11 bases remained unmatched. In the original analysis: Reference gene primers were amplified, and this amplification served to estimate nucleated cell counts. The table came from immunoSEQ multiplex PCR; TCRdb's copy has only in-frame clones and leaves some out. V and J calls and clone size are those listed in that table; D and trimming were worked out from the DNA. This sample has approximately 40,000 clones, with 80% to 90% found just once. The chain recombines TRBV29-1 with TRBJ1-1; 7 bases fit TRBD1. Specimen: peripheral blood. The sequence was obtained from a woman aged 70-85 years with acute or convalescent COVID-19. CDR3 nucleotides: TGCAGCGTAATCAGGGGGTCTTCGGGCACTGAAGCTTTCTTT. It codes for CSVIRGSSGTEAFF.